Below, 9 T cell receptor beta chains from the same sample are listed, as sequenced in a study of cytotoxic CD8 clonotypes in ibrutinib-treated CLL. The assay was immunoSEQ multiplex PCR, and TCRdb's table has in-frame clones only and misses some. The sample yields approximately 280,000 clones, approximately 76% seen once. The sample consisted of PBMCs, taken at disease progression, from a patient treated with ibrutinib. The receptors stem from a human donor with chronic lymphocytic leukemia.

V is TRBV27 and J is TRBJ2-5; TRBD2 matches at 8 bases. This CDR3 has 17 residues. CDR1 and CDR2 from the germline V gene are MNHEY and SMNVEV (reference sequence). J gave up 1 base and V 6 bases, and 13 bases lay outside the gene matches. The CDR3 region is CASRPWVAGPSQETQYF. In nucleotides, the CDR3 is TGTGCCAGCAGACCCTGGGTAGCGGGACCCTCCCAAGAGACCCAGTACTTC.

CDR3 amino acids: CASSRQGNQETQYF. DNA for the CDR3: TGTGCCAGCAGCCGACAGGGGAACCAAGAGACCCAGTACTTC. This rearrangement joins TRBV7-2 to TRBJ2-5; 8 positions agree with TRBD1. The CDR3 covers 14 residues. Unmatched junction bases numbered 2, after V lost 5 bases and J lost 0 bases. CDR1 is SGHTA and CDR2 is FQGNSA in the germline V gene.

The V gene is TRBV6-6, the J gene TRBJ1-2; a possible D gene is TRBD1 (5 bases). The germline CDR1 and CDR2 sequences are MNHNY and SVGAGI (reference sequence). V was pared by 0 bases and J by 3 bases, with 8 bases between. CDR3 length: 14 amino acids. In DNA, the CDR3 is TGTGCCAGCAGTTACTCGATGGGGGACTATGGCTACACCTTC. Amino acids: CASSYSMGDYGYTF.

The chain recombines TRBV13 with TRBJ1-2, with D maybe TRBD1 (6 bases). V lost 3 bases and J lost 0, with 17 bases in between. The CDR3 contains 17 residues. From germline, CDR1 is PRHDT and CDR2 FYEKMQ (reference sequence). The CDR3 spells CASSFKVPRTANYGYTF. In DNA form, the CDR3 reads TGTGCCAGCAGCTTTAAGGTCCCGAGGACAGCTAACTATGGCTACACCTTC.

The rearrangement joins TRBV9 to TRBJ2-4; D possibly corresponds to TRBD2 (6 bases). Germline V gene sequence: CDR1 SGDLS, CDR2 YYNGEE. The CDR3 runs 16 residues. Trimming left V 7 bases short and J 4 bases short, with 21 bases between. The CDR3 sequence is CASPVVCPGEKNIQYF. The CDR3 DNA follows: TGTGCCAGCCCTGTGGTGTGCCCGGGGGAGAAAAACATTCAGTACTTC.

V gene TRBV2 combines with J gene TRBJ1-1; TRBD1 might be the D (6 bases). V lost 7 bases and J 4 bases, leaving 22 bases between the germline ends. In germline, CDR1 is SNHLY, CDR2 FYNNEI. The CDR3 totals 16 residues. CDR3 in amino acids: CASTEGDRMVGTEAFF. In DNA form, the CDR3 reads TGTGCCAGCACCGAAGGAGACAGGATGGTGGGCACTGAAGCTTTCTTT.

This clone was picked up one time. The chain uses TRBV29-1 and TRBJ2-7, with 12 bases matching TRBD2. The J segment lost 0 bases and the V segment lost 6 bases, leaving 12 bases of the junction unmatched. CDR1 is SQVTM and CDR2 is ANQGSEA in the germline V gene. The CDR3 runs 17 residues. CDR3 nucleotides: TGCAGCGTCCCTCCTGGACTAGCGGGGCCCTCCTCCTACGAGCAGTACTTC. It specifies CSVPPGLAGPSSYEQYF.

The rearrangement uses TRBV18 and TRBJ2-1; D ambiguous. CDR1 and CDR2 (germline): KGHSH, LQKENI. V gave up 6 bases and J gave up 4 bases, with 7 bases separating them. The CDR3 is made up of 12 amino acids. The CDR3 DNA reads TGTGCCAGCTCCCCGAGTTACAATGAGCAGTTCTTC. Amino acid sequence: CASSPSYNEQFF.

The chain has TRBV28 and TRBJ2-7; 9 bases are a match to TRBD1. With 8 bases clipped from V and 4 bases from J, the junction kept 6 bases outside the gene matches. Germline V gene data show CDR1 as MDHEN and CDR2 as SYDVKM. The CDR3 has 13 residues. The DNA of the CDR3 is TGTGCCAGCGAAGAACAGGGGGCTTACGAGCAGTACTTC. It encodes CASEEQGAYEQYF.